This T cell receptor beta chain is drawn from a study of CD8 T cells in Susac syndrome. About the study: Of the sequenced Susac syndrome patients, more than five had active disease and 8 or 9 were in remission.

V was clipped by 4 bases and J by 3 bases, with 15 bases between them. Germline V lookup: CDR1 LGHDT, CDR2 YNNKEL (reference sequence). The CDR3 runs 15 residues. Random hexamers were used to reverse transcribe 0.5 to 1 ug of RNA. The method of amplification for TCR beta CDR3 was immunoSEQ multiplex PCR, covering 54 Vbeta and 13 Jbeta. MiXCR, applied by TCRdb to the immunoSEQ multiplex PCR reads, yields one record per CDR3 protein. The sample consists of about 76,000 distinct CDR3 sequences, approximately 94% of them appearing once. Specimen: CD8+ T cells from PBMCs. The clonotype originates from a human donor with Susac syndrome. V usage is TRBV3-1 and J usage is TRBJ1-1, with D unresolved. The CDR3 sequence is CASSPYGILDTEAFF. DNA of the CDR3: TGTGCCAGCAGCCCATACGGAATCTTGGACACTGAAGCTTTCTTT.